The 24 T cell receptor beta chains presented below share a single source sample, sequenced in a study of vaccination effects on CD4 cells after COVID-19. The repertoire was sequenced with immunoSEQ multiplex PCR; TCRdb's copy has only in-frame clones and lacks some. The sample consists of 70,000 or so clones, over 60% of them appearing once. Before any sequencing was done, the ViraFEST assay used viral peptide pools to expand antigen-specific CD4+ T cells. Upon completion of roughly ten days in culture, CD4+ T cells were isolated. This person caught SARS-CoV-2 sometime from March to December 2020, and PCR testing confirmed the infection. Their recognized antigens are unknown. The starting material was CD4+ T cells from PBMCs cultured with HIV peptides, obtained before COVID-19 vaccination. Subset specified: HIV-1 Nef peptide pool negative control/reference culture. These receptors came from a human donor who had a prior SARS-CoV-2 infection.

The rearrangement joins TRBV27 to TRBJ1-2; D is ambiguous. Trimming removed 2 bases from V and 4 bases from J, with 11 bases in between. Germline V gene lookup returns CDR1 MNHEY and CDR2 SMNVEV (reference sequence). This CDR3 comprises 14 residues. CDR3 bases: TGTGCCAGCAGTTTAGCAGGAGGTGCCTATGGCTACACCTTC. This encodes CASSLAGGAYGYTF.

V and J are TRBV27 and TRBJ2-2, with D possibly called TRBD1 or TRBD2 (5 bases each). Trimming left V 6 bases short and J 4 bases short, with 21 bases between. The CDR3 contains 17 residues. Germline V gene data show CDR1 as MNHEY and CDR2 as SMNVEV (reference sequence). This chain's CDR3 is CASSFWPRGRGTGELFF. The CDR3 DNA follows: TGTGCCAGCAGCTTTTGGCCTCGGGGCCGAGGCACCGGGGAGCTGTTTTTT.

This clone has just a few counts. V and J are TRBV7-3 and TRBJ2-6, with D unclear. V lost 2 bases and J 1 base, leaving 6 bases between the germline ends. The germline V gene encodes CDR1 SGHTA and CDR2 FQGTGA. There are 15 residues in the CDR3. For the CDR3, the DNA is TGTGCCAGCAGCTTATTTGTATCTGGGGCCAACGTCCTGACTTTC. Translation: CASSLFVSGANVLTF.

This clone came up a few times. V gene TRBV7-9 combines with J gene TRBJ2-5; D call uncertain. V lost 4 bases and J lost 4, with 7 bases in between. The CDR3 totals 12 residues. From germline, CDR1 is SEHNR and CDR2 FQNEAQ (reference sequence). The CDR3 here is CASSSDIETQYF. For the CDR3, the DNA is TGTGCCAGCAGCTCCGACATAGAGACCCAGTACTTC.

The V call is TRBV29-1, the J call TRBJ2-5; possibly TRBD2 for D (5 bases). The CDR3 consists of 11 residues. Germline CDR1 SQVTM, CDR2 ANQGSEA. V lost 5 bases, J lost 7 bases, and 11 bases lay in between. For the CDR3, the DNA is TGCAGCGTTCAAGCTCGGGGGACCCAGTACTTC. It is translated as CSVQARGTQYF.

The V call is TRBV29-1, the J call TRBJ2-1; TRBD1 aligns across 9 bases. From germline, CDR1 is SQVTM and CDR2 ANQGSEA. The CDR3 extends over 20 amino acids. The V and J ends lost 2 bases and 6 bases, in that order; junction bases with no gene match: 23. The CDR3 DNA follows: TGCAGCGTTGAATTGGGCTTGAAACAGGGGGCGCGGATGAGACGCAATGAGCAGTTCTTC. Protein sequence: CSVELGLKQGARMRRNEQFF.

The chain carries TRBV27 and TRBJ2-6; the D is unclear. Germline assignment: CDR1 MNHEY and CDR2 SMNVEV (reference sequence). CDR3 length equals 18 residues. V was pared by 0 bases and J by 2 bases, with 14 bases between. Here the CDR3 DNA reads TGTGCCAGCAGTTTATCTGGAGTTGGGTACACTGGGGCCAACGTCCTGACTTTC. It translates to CASSLSGVGYTGANVLTF. The whole variable domain, remainder taken from reference TRBV27 and TRBJ2-6, is EAQVTQNPRYLITVTGKKLTVTCSQNMNHEYMSWYRQDPGLGLRQIYYSMNVEVTDKGDVPEGYKVSRKEKRNFPLILESPSPNQTSLYFCASSLSGVGYTGANVLTFGAGSRLTVL.

The chain recombines TRBV5-6 with TRBJ1-1; 10 bases match TRBD1. The junction had 10 bases not matched to a gene; V was cut back by 4 bases and J by 10 bases. The CDR3 has 14 amino acids. Germline CDR1 reads SGHDT; CDR2 reads YYEEEE. The CDR3 DNA sequence: TGTGCCAGCAGCCCGGGGACAGGGGTTTTGCGAGCTTTCTTT. It codes for CASSPGTGVLRAFF. Combining the CDR3 with reference TRBV5-6 and TRBJ1-1 gives the whole variable domain DAGVTQSPTHLIKTRGQQVTLRCSPKSGHDTVSWYQQALGQGPQFIFQYYEEEERQRGNFPDRFSGHQFPNYSSELNVNALLLGDSALYLCASSPGTGVLRAFFGQGTRLTVV.

The rearrangement links TRBV21-1 to TRBJ2-4. TRBV21-1 is classified as a pseudogene. There are 17 residues in the CDR3. CDR3 bases: TGTGCCAGCAGCAAAGGAGAAGCGGACAAAACCAAAAACATTCAGTACTTC. It is translated as CASSKGEADKTKNIQYF.

The CDR3 sequence is CASSLGTLITDTQYF. The CDR3 DNA reads as TGTGCCAGCAGCTTAGGGACTTTGATCACAGATACGCAGTATTTT. The chain employs TRBV7-2 and TRBJ2-3; tentatively, D is TRBD2 (5 bases). The CDR3 has 15 residues. The germline V gene encodes CDR1 SGHTA and CDR2 FQGNSA. Trimming took 1 base from V and 2 from J, leaving 10 bases between them.

This clone is a singleton in its sample. The chain recombines TRBV2 with TRBJ1-2; no clear D gene. V lost 6 bases and J lost 5, with 10 bases in between. This CDR3 spans 12 amino acids. Germline V gene sequence: CDR1 SNHLY, CDR2 FYNNEI. The CDR3 nucleotides read TGTGCCAGCAGGGAGAACAGTTATGGCTACACCTTC. Translating gives CASRENSYGYTF.

This chain connects TRBV20-1 to TRBJ2-1, with no clear D. Looked up from germline, CDR1 is DFQATT and CDR2 is SNEGSKA (reference sequence). The CDR3 has 8 amino acids. Trimming took 4 bases from V and 14 from J, leaving 6 bases between them. The CDR3 region is CSANREFF. CDR3 sequence (DNA): TGCAGTGCTAATAGGGAGTTCTTC.

The V gene is TRBV3-1 (or the pseudogene TRBV3-2), the J gene TRBJ2-5; maybe TRBD2 (6 bases). V was trimmed by 7 bases and J by 0 bases, leaving 12 bases between them. This CDR3 is 14 amino acids long. Germline CDR1 is LGHDT and CDR2 is YNNKEL (reference sequence). CDR3 nucleotides: TGTGCCAGCACCCGTCGGACTAACCAAGAGACCCAGTACTTC. Residues: CASTRRTNQETQYF.

This clone has just a few counts. V is TRBV12-5 and J is TRBJ2-7; no reliable D call. CDR3 length equals 12 residues. The V and J ends lost 1 base and 9 bases respectively, with 10 bases between them. Germline V CDR1 and CDR2: LGHNT, FRNRAP. The CDR3 protein is CASGLGSQRQYF. In nucleotides, the CDR3 is TGTGCTAGTGGTTTGGGCTCCCAGAGGCAGTACTTC.

This clone turned up a few times. V and J are TRBV27 and TRBJ2-7, with a possible D match to TRBD1 (6 bases). V was clipped by 2 bases and J by 4 bases, with 9 bases between them. Germline loops: CDR1 MNHEY, CDR2 SMNVEV (reference sequence). The CDR3 contains 13 residues. Here the CDR3 DNA reads TGTGCCAGCAGTTTACAGACAGGATACGAGCAGTACTTC. This codes for CASSLQTGYEQYF.

Written as DNA, the CDR3 is TGTGCCAGCAGTGCTAAGTGGGATCAGCCCCAGCATTTT. It is translated as CASSAKWDQPQHF. The J gene is TRBJ1-5, the V gene TRBV6-4; D unclear. Trimming took 4 bases from V and 5 from J, leaving 9 bases between them. CDR3 size: 13 residues. Germline V CDR1 and CDR2: MRHNA, SNTAGT.

The chain couples TRBV9 to TRBJ1-6; D unresolved. This CDR3 region has 15 residues. From germline, CDR1 is SGDLS and CDR2 YYNGEE. Between the trimmed V and J ends, which lost 2 bases and 0 bases, there was a span of 6 bases. This CDR3 is CASSVLPSYNSPLHF. The DNA of the CDR3 is TGTGCCAGCAGCGTGCTTCCCTCCTATAATTCACCCCTCCACTTT.

V usage is TRBV7-3 and J usage is TRBJ2-3, with TRBD2 identical over 7 bases. V shed 5 bases and J 4 bases; nucleotides not matched to a gene: 6. Germline V gene data show CDR1 as SGHTA and CDR2 as FQGTGA. The CDR3 sequence is 14 residues long. This chain's CDR3 is CASSPLAGADTQYF. In DNA, the CDR3 is TGTGCCAGCAGCCCCCTCGCGGGGGCAGATACGCAGTATTTT.

The V gene is TRBV3-1 (or the pseudogene TRBV3-2), the J gene TRBJ2-7, with no clear D. The CDR3 spans 13 residues. The ends were cut back, 1 base at V and 6 bases at J, with 10 bases in the middle. Per the germline V gene, CDR1 is LGHDT and CDR2 is YNNKEL (reference sequence). CDR3 sequence reads: CASSQGYGREQYF. The DNA for the CDR3 is TGTGCCAGCAGCCAAGGGTACGGACGCGAGCAGTACTTC.

The chain recombines TRBV6-1 with TRBJ2-5; D is undetermined. Trimming removed 1 base from V and 4 bases from J, with 10 bases in between. CDR3 length: 14 amino acids. Germline loops: CDR1 MNHNS, CDR2 SASEGT. CDR3 residues: CASSEDRLRETQYF. In nucleotides, the CDR3 is TGTGCCAGCAGTGAAGACAGATTGCGAGAGACCCAGTACTTC.

This sequence joins TRBV4-1 and TRBJ2-3; 7 positions match TRBD1. Germline V gene data show CDR1 as MGHRA and CDR2 as YSYEKL. The CDR3 consists of 15 residues. The V gene end was trimmed by 4 bases and the J gene end by 2 bases; junction bases not matched to a gene: 6. CDR3 amino acids: CASSLLGQYTDTQYF. In DNA, the CDR3 is TGCGCCAGCAGCCTCCTGGGACAGTACACAGATACGCAGTATTTT.

As concerns this clone: Its ends do not fully match the called genes, so a read error is possible. The chain is built from TRBV7-3 and TRBJ2-2, with D perhaps given as TRBD1 or TRBD2 (5 bases each). Looked up from germline, CDR1 is SGHTA and CDR2 is FQGTGA. This CDR3 comprises 16 residues. Written as DNA, the CDR3 is TGTGCCAGCAGCTTAGAAAGAGGGGACGAACACCGGGGAGCTGTTTTT. This sequence encodes CASSLERGDEHRGAVF.

This chain joins TRBV9 and TRBJ2-5; D remains ambiguous. Germline CDR1 is SGDLS and CDR2 is YYNGEE. CDR3 length equals 14 residues. The V end lost 4 bases, the J end lost 0 bases, and 10 bases lay between the germline ends. DNA of the CDR3: TGTGCCAGCAGCTACGCTTCGTACCAAGAGACCCAGTACTTC. Protein product: CASSYASYQETQYF. The whole variable domain, remainder taken from reference TRBV9 and TRBJ2-5, is DSGVTQTPKHLITATGQRVTLRCSPRSGDLSVYWYQQSLDQGLQFLIQYYNGEERAKGNILERFSAQQFPDLHSELNLSSLELGDSALYFCASSYASYQETQYFGPGTRLLVL.

This clone is a singleton in its sample. The rearrangement links TRBV7-8 to TRBJ2-3; 10 bases align to TRBD2. Losses at the gene ends were 1 base for V and 3 bases for J; bases not matched to a gene: 4. Germline V gives CDR1 SGHVS, CDR2 FQNEAQ. The CDR3 covers 16 residues. The CDR3 sequence is CASSLVSGGATDTQYF. DNA for the CDR3: TGTGCCAGCAGCTTAGTCAGCGGGGGGGCGACAGATACGCAGTATTTT.